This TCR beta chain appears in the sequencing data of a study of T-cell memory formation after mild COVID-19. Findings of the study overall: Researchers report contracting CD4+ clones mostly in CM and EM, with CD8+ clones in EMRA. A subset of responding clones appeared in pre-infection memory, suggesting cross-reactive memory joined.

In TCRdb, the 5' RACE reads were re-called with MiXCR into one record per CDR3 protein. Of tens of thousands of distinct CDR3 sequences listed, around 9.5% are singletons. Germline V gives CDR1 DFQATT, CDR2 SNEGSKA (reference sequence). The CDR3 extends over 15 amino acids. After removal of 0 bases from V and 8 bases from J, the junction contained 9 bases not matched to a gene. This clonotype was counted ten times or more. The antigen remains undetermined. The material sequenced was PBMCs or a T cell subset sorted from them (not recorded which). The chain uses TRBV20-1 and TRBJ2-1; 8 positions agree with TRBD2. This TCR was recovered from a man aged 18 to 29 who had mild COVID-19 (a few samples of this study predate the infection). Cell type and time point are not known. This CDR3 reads CSARDTGGAVDEQFF. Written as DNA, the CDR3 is TGCAGTGCTAGAGATACCGGGGGGGCCGTCGATGAGCAGTTCTTC.